This TCR beta chain originates from a study of blood T cell repertoires in COVID-19. Study-wide context: The United States, Italy and Spain were the sources of the acute and convalescent COVID-19 samples. PBMCs, B-cell-depleted T cells, or T cells provided the cDNA or gDNA that made up the material.

J gave up 0 bases and V 5 bases, and 6 bases lay outside the gene matches. This CDR3 has 16 amino acids. CDR1 is MNHNY, CDR2 SVGAGI, per germline (reference sequence). In the authors' workflow: From reference gene primer amplification, estimates of nucleated cell counts were derived. The protocol was immunoSEQ multiplex PCR, while the TCRdb copy is restricted to in-frame clones and leaves out a portion. V, J and clone size were drawn from that table, and D and trimming were deduced from the DNA. Of 70,000 to 85,000 clones in the sample, 88% were seen once. The chain is built from TRBV6-6 and TRBJ2-2; 7 nucleotides align to TRBD1. Sequencing was performed on peripheral blood. The sequence derives from a man in his 70s with active or convalescent COVID-19. CDR3 DNA: TGTGCCAGCAGTCGACAGGGTACAGCGAACACCGGGGAGCTGTTTTTT. This sequence encodes CASSRQGTANTGELFF.